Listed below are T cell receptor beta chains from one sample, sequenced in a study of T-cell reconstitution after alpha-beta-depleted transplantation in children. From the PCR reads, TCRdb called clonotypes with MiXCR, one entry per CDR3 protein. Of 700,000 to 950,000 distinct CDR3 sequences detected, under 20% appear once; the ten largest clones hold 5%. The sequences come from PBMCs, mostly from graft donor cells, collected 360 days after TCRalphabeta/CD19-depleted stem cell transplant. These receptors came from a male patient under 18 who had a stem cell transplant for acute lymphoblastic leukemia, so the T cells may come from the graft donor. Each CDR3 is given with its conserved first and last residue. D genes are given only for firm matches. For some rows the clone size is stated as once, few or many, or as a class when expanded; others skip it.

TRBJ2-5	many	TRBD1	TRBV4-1	TGCGCCAGCAGCCATTGGACAGGGGAGGAGACCCAGTACTTC	CASSHWTGEETQYF
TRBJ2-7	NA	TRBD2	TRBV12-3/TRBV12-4	TGTGCCAGCAGTTTAGGTTGGCGGGGGGCCTACGAGCAGTACTTC	CASSLGWRGAYEQYF
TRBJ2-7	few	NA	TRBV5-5	TGTGCCAGCAGCTTGGACGGGAACTCGCACTACGAGCAGTACTTC	CASSLDGNSHYEQYF
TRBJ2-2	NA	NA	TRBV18	TGTGCCAGCTCACCGGATAACACCGGGGAGCTGTTTTTT	CASSPDNTGELFF
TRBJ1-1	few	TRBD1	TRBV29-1	TGCAGCGCCCTCCCGACAACAGGGGCGAACACTGAAGCTTTCTTT	CSALPTTGANTEAFF
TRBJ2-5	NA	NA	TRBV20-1	TGCAGTGCTAGAGGGCTGACGGAGACCCAGTACTTC	CSARGLTETQYF
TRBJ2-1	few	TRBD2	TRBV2	TGTGCCAGCAGTGAACTAGCGGGAGCTTTTGAGCAGTTCTTC	CASSELAGAFEQFF
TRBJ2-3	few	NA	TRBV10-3	TGTGCCATCAAGATTAGCGCAGCAGATACGCAGTATTTT	CAIKISAADTQYF
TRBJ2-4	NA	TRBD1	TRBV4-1	TGCGCCAGCAGCCAGAGACTGACAGGGGCGGGAAACATTCAGTACTTC	CASSQRLTGAGNIQYF
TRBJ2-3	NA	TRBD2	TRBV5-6	TGTGCCAGCAGCTCTCTGACTAGCGGGGAGGCGGGCACAGATACGCAGTATTTT	CASSSLTSGEAGTDTQYF
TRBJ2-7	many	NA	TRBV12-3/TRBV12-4	TGTGCCAGCAGTTTAGTAAACTACGAGCAGTACTTC	CASSLVNYEQYF
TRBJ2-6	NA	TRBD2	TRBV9	TGTGCCAGCAGCGCCTCTGGACTAGCGGGTTCCTCTGGGGCCAACGTCCTGACTTTC	CASSASGLAGSSGANVLTF
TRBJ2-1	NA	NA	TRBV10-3	TGTGCCATCAGTGAGTCGAGTAGTAGAAATGAGCAGTTCTTC	CAISESSSRNEQFF
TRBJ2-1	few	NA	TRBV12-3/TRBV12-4	TGTGCCAGCAGTCCAGGACGGCGTGGCAATGAGCAGTTCTTC	CASSPGRRGNEQFF
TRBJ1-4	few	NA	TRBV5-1	TGCGCCAGCAGCTTGCTTTCGGTCGGGGCAGGCCTCGTTGAAAAACTGTTTTTT	CASSLLSVGAGLVEKLFF
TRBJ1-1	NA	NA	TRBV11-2	TGTGCCAGCAGCTTTTTTCGCAGTGCCACTGAAGCTTTCTTT	CASSFFRSATEAFF
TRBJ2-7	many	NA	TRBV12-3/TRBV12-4	TGTGCCAGCAGTCCTGACACCCCTCCCTACGAGCAGTACTTC	CASSPDTPPYEQYF
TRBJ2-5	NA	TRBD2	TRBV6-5	TGTGCCAGCAGTTTACCAAGGGCGGGAGTTTTGGGGACCCAGTACTTC	CASSLPRAGVLGTQYF
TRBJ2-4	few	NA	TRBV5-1	TGCGCCAGCAGCTTGGAGTGGGGCATTCAGTACTTC	CASSLEWGIQYF
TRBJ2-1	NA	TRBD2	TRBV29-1	TGCAGCGTACAAATTGGCGGGAGGAGGTATGAGCAGTTCTTC	CSVQIGGRRYEQFF
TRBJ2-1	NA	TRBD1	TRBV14	TGTGCCAGCAGCCAAGTAATGGGACAGGGAGAAAATGAGCAGTTCTTC	CASSQVMGQGENEQFF
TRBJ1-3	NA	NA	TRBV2	TGTGCCAGCAGTGAAGCAGGGATCGTCTCTGGAAACACCATATATTTT	CASSEAGIVSGNTIYF
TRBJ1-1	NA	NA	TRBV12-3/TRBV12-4	TGTGCCAGCAGTTTGGTTTTAGGGCTTGCTTTCTTT	CASSLVLGLAFF
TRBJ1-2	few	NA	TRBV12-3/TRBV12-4	TGTGCCAGCAGTTTAGGGGACTTTGACTATGGCTACACCTTC	CASSLGDFDYGYTF
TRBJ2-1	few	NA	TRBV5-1	TGCGCCAGCAGCCCGGATATCCAGGATGAGCAGTTCTTC	CASSPDIQDEQFF
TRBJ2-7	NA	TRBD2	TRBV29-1	TGCAGCGTTGAGATTAGCGGGAGGGCCGGGGCCTACGAGCAGTACTTC	CSVEISGRAGAYEQYF
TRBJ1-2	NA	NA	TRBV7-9	TGTGCCAGCAGCCAGCACCAGGCGATCTATGGCTACACCTTC	CASSQHQAIYGYTF
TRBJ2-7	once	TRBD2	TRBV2	TGTACCAGCAGTTCGAGACTAGCGGGAGGGCCTTCTGCCCACGAGCAGTACTTC	CTSSSRLAGGPSAHEQYF
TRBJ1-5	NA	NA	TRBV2	TGTGCCAGCAGTGAATACGGGGCGACCTTTTATAGCAATCAGCCCCAGCATTTT	CASSEYGATFYSNQPQHF
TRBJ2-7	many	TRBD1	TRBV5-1	TGCGCCAGCAGCGCCTCGGGACAGGGGGTTCGCGCCTACGAGCAGTACTTC	CASSASGQGVRAYEQYF
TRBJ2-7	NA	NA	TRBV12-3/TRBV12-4	TGTGCCAGCAGTTCAATGGGCTCTTCCTACGAGCAGTACTTC	CASSSMGSSYEQYF
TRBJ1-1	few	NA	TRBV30	TGTGCCTGGAGTCCCCCGGGGGGGCCAGGCACTGAAGCTTTCTTT	CAWSPPGGPGTEAFF
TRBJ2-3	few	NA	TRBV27	TGTGCCAGCAGTTTAAATCTAGTTAGCACAGATACGCAGTATTTT	CASSLNLVSTDTQYF
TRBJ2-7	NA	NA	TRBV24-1	TGTGCCACCAGTGCGGAGGACAGAGGACTTCTCTACGAGCAGTACTTC	CATSAEDRGLLYEQYF
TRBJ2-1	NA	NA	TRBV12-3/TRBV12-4	TGTGCCAGCAGTCCCTCCAGGGCGATGAATGAGCAGTTCTTC	CASSPSRAMNEQFF
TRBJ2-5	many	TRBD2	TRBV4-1	TGCGCCAGCAGCCAACTTTGGACGGGAGGCGGAGAGACCCAGTACTTC	CASSQLWTGGGETQYF
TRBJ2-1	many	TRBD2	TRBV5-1	TGCGCCAGCAGCTCGCTCCTCAGAGGGAGGGCCTACAATGAGCAGTTCTTC	CASSSLLRGRAYNEQFF
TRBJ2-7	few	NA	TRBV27	TGTGCCAGCAGTCTCCTTAGAACCTTCTACGAGCAGTACTTC	CASSLLRTFYEQYF
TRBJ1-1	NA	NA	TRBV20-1	TGCAGTGCTAGAGTCGGATCCCGCAGGGAGGACACTGAAGCTTTCTTT	CSARVGSRREDTEAFF
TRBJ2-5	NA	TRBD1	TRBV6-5	TGTGCCAGCAGTTACCCCAGGGTTACAGGGGGCATGGAGACCCAGTACTTC	CASSYPRVTGGMETQYF
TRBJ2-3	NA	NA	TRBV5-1	TGCGCCAGCAGCTTGGACGACGGCACAGATACGCAGTATTTT	CASSLDDGTDTQYF
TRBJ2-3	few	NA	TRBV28	TGTGCCAGCAGTTTCGGGTCCCGACGGACCCGGACGCAGTATTTT	CASSFGSRRTRTQYF
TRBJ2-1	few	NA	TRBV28	TGTGCCAGCACCACCGGATCGCTAGCAGCCTACAATGAGCAGTTCTTC	CASTTGSLAAYNEQFF
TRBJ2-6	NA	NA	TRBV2	TGTGCCAGCAGAACTATCCGGACCGGGGCCAACGTCCTGACTTTC	CASRTIRTGANVLTF
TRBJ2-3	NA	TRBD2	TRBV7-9	TGTGCCAGCAGCCTAAGCGGGGATAGCACAGATACGCAGTATTTT	CASSLSGDSTDTQYF
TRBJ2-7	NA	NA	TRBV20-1	TGCAGTGCTACTCAGACCTACGAGCAGTACTTC	CSATQTYEQYF
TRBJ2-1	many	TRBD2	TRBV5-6	TGTGCCAGCAGCCGGACTAGCAATGAGCAGTTCTTC	CASSRTSNEQFF
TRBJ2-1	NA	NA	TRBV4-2	TGTGCCAGCAGCCGCATCGGGGAGTCCTACAATGAGCAGTTCTTC	CASSRIGESYNEQFF